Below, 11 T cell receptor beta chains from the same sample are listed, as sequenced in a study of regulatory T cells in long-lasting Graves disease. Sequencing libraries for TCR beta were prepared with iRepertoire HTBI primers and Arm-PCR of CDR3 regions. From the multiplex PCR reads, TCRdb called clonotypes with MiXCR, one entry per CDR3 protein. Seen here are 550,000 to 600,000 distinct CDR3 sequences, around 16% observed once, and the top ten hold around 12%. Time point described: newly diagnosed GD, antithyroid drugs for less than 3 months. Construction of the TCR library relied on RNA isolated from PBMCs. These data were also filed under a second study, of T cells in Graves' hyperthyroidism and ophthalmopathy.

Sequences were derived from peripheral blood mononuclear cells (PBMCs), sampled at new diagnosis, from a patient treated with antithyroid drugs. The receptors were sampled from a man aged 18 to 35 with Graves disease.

CDR3 residues: CASSRISFSSYNEQFF. CDR3 bases: TGTGCCAGCAGCCGCATCTCTTTTAGCTCCTACAATGAGCAGTTCTTC. The chain couples TRBV12-3 or TRBV12-4 to TRBJ2-1; D remains unclear. The V end lost 6 bases, the J end lost 0 bases, and 15 bases lay between the germline ends. The CDR3 consists of 16 residues.

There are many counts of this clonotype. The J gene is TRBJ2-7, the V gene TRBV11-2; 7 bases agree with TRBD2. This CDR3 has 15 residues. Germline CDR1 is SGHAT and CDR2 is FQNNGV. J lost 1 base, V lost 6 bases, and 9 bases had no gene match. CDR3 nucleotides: TGTGCCAGCAGTTCCAGCGCTAGCGGTTCCTACGAGCAGTACTTC. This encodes CASSSSASGSYEQYF.

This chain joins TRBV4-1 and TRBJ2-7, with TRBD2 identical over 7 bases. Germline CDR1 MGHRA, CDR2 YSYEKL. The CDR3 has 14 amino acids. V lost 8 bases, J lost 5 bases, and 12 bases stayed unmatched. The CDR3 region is CASGGGPNTDEQYF. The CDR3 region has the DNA TGCGCCAGCGGCGGGGGTCCAAATACGGACGAGCAGTACTTC.

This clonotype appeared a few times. This CDR3 is CASSPGTAFYEQYF. DNA of the CDR3: TGTGCCAGCAGCCCTGGGACGGCCTTTTACGAGCAGTACTTC. The V and J genes are TRBV2 and TRBJ2-7; either TRBD1 or TRBD2 may fit D (5 bases each). The germline V gene encodes CDR1 SNHLY and CDR2 FYNNEI. V shed 6 bases and J shed 4 bases, with 16 bases lying between them. The CDR3 is 14 residues long. The full variable domain, with the rest looked up from reference TRBV2 and TRBJ2-7, is EPEVTQTPSHQVTQMGQEVILRCVPISNHLYFYWYRQILGQKVEFLVSFYNNEISEKSEIFDDQFSVERPDGSNFTLKIRSTKLEDSAMYFCASSPGTAFYEQYFGPGTRLTVT.

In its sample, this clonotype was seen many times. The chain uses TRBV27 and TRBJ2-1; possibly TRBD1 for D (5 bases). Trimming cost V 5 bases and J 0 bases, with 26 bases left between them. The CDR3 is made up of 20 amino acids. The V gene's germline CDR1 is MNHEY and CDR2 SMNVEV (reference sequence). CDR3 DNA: TGTGCCAGCAGTGATAGCTCCGTCGCAGGGCTGCCTAGCTCCTACAATGAGCAGTTCTTC. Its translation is CASSDSSVAGLPSSYNEQFF.

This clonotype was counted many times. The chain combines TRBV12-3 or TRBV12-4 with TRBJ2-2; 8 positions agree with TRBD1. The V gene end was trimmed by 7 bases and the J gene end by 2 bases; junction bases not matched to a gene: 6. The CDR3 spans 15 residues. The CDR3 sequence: CASIPGQENTGELFF. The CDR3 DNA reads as TGTGCCAGCATTCCGGGACAGGAAAACACCGGGGAGCTGTTTTTT.

The CDR3 sequence: CASSSNVGEGETQYF. The CDR3 DNA reads as TGTGCCAGCAGCTCGAATGTCGGGGAAGGAGAGACCCAGTACTTC. This chain uses TRBV5-4 with TRBJ2-5; D might be TRBD2 (5 bases). Germline CDR1 reads SGHNT; CDR2 reads YYREEE (reference sequence). The CDR3 runs to 15 residues. V lost 3 bases to trimming and J lost 4 bases, with 16 bases between them.

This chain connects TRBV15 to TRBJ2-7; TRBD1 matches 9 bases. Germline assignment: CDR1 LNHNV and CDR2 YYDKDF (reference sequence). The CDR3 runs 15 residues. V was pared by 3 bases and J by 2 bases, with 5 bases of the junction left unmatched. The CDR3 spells CATSSQRQGAYEQYF. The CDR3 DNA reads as TGTGCCACCAGCAGCCAGAGACAGGGGGCCTACGAGCAGTACTTC. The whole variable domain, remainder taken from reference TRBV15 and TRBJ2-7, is DAMVIQNPRYQVTQFGKPVTLSCSQTLNHNVMYWYQQKSSQAPKLLFHYYDKDFNNEADTPDNFQSRRPNTSFCFLDIRSPGLGDTAMYLCATSSQRQGAYEQYFGPGTRLTVT.

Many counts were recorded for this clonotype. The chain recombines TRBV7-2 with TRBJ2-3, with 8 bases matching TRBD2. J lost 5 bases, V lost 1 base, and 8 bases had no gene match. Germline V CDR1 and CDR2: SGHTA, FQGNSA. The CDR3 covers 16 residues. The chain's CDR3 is CASSLDRAGVGDTQYF. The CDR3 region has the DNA TGTGCCAGCAGCTTAGACCGAGCGGGGGTCGGAGATACGCAGTATTTT.

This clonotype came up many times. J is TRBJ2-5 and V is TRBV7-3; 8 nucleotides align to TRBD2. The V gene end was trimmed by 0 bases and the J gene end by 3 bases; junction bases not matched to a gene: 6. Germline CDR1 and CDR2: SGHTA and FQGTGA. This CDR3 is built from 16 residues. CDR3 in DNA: TGTGCCAGCAGCTTAACGGCTAGCGGGCTAAAAGAGACCCAGTACTTC. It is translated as CASSLTASGLKETQYF.

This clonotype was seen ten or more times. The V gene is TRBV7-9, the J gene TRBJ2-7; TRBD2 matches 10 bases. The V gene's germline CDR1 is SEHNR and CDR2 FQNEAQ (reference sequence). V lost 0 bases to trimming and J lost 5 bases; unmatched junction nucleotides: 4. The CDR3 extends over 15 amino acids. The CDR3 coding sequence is TGTGCCAGCAGCTTAGCGCTAGCGGGAGCCCACGAGCAGTACTTC. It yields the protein CASSLALAGAHEQYF.